This T cell receptor beta chain was recovered during a study of regulatory T cells in long-lasting Graves disease. Findings of the study overall: Persistent disease exhibited a predilection for TRBV28, TRBJ1-2 and TRBJ2-5.

This clonotype was counted ten times or more. The antigen is unknown. V was cut by 3 bases and J by 0 bases, with 9 bases left in between. Germline V CDR1 and CDR2: SGHTA, FQGNSA. The CDR3 sequence is 15 residues long. Time point: newly diagnosed GD, antithyroid drugs for less than 3 months. PBMC RNA served as the TCR library source. Assembly of TCR beta libraries relied on iRepertoire HTBI primers together with Arm-PCR of CDR3 regions. TCRdb used MiXCR to reprocess the multiplex PCR reads, holding one entry per CDR3 protein. The top ten hold approximately 20% of the sample, which has about 620,000 distinct CDR3 sequences, roughly 15% seen once. The same data also contributed to another study, on T cells in Graves' hyperthyroidism and ophthalmopathy. That work states: A set of HTBI primers served as the primers for a first-round RT-PCR of the TCR CDR3. Also found in blood were most expanded thyroid clonotypes above 0.001.

The specimen was peripheral blood mononuclear cells (PBMCs), collected at new diagnosis, from a patient treated with antithyroid drugs. The source of this sequence is a woman in her twenties or thirties with Graves disease. The chain recombines TRBV7-2 with TRBJ2-4; D possibly corresponds to TRBD1 (5 bases). CDR3 protein: CASSLKGLAKNIQYF. As DNA, the CDR3 is TGTGCCAGCAGCTTGAAGGGGCTAGCCAAAAACATTCAGTACTTC.